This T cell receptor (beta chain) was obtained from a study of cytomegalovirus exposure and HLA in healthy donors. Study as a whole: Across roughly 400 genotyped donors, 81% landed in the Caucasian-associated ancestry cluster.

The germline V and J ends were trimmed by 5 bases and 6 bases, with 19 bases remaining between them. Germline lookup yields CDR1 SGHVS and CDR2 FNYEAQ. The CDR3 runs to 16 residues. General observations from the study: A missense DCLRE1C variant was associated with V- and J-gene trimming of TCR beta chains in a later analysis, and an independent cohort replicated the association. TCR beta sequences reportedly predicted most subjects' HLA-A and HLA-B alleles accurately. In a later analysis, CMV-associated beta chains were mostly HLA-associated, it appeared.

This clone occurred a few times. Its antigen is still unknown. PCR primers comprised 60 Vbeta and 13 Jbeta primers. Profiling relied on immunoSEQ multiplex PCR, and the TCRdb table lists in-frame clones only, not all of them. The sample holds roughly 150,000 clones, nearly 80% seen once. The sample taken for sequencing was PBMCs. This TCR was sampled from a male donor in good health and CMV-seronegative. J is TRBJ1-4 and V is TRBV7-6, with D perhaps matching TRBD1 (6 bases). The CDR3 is CASSPDVRGRDEKLFF. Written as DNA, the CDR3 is TGTGCCAGCAGCCCCGATGTCAGGGGCAGGGATGAAAAACTGTTTTTT.